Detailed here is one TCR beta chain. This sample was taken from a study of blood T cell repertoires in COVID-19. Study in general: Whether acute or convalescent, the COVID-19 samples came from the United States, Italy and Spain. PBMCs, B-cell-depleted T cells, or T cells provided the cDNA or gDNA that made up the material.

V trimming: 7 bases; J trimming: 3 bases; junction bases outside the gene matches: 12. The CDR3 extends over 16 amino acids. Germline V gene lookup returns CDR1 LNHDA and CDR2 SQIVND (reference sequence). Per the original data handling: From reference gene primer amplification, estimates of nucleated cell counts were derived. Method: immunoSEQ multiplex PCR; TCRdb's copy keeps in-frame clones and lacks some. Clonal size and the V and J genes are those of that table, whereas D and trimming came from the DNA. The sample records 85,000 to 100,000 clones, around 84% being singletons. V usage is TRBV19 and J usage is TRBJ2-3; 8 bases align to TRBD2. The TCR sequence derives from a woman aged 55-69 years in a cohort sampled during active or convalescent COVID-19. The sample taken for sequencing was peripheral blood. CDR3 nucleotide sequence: TGTGCCAGTACCTCTCGGGGGGGGGCTAGTACAGATACGCAGTATTTT. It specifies CASTSRGGASTDTQYF.